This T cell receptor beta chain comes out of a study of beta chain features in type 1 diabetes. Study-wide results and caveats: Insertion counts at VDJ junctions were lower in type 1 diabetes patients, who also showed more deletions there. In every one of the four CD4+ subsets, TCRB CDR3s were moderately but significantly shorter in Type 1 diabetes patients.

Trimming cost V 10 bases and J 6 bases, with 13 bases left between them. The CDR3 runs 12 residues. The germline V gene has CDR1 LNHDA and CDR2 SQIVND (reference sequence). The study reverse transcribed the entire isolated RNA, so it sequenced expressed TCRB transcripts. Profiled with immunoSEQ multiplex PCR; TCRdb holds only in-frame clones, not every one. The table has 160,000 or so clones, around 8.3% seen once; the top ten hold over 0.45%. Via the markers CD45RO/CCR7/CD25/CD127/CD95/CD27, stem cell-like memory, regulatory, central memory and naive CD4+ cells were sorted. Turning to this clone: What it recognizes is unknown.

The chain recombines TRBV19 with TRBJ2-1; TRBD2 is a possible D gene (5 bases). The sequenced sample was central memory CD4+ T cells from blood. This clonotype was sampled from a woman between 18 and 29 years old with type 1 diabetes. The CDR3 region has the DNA TGTGCCACCGAGGGATCTCTCAATGAGCAGTTCTTC. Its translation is CATEGSLNEQFF.